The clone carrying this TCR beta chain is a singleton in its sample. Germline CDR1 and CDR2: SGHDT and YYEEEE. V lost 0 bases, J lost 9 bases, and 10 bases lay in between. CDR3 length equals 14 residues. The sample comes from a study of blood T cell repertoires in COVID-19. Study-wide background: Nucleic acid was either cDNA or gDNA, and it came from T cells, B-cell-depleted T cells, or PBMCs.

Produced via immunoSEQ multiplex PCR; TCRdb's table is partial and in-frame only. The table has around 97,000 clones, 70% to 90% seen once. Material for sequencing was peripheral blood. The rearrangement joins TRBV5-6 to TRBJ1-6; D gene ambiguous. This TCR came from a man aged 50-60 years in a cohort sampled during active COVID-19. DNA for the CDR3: TGTGCCAGCAGCTTGGAAAGGAGGAGTTCACCCCTCCACTTT. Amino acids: CASSLERRSSPLHF.